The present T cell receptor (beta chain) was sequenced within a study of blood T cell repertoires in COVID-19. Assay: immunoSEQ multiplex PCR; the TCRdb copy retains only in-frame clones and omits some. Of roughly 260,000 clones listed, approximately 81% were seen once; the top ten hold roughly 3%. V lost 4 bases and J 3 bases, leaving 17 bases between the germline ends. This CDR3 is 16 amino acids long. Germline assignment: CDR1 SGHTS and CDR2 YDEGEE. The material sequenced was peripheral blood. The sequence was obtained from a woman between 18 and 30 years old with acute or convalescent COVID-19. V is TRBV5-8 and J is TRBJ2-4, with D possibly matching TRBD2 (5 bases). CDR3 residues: CASSKYTARGKNIQYF. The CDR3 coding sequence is TGTGCCAGCAGCAAGTACACCGCCCGGGGCAAAAACATTCAGTACTTC.